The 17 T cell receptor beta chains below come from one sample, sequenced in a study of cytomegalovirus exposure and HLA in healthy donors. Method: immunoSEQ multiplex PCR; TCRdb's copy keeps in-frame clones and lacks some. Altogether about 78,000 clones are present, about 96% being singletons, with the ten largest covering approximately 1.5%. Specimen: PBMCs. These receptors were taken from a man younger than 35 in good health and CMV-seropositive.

Written as DNA, the CDR3 is TGTGCCAGCAGGGGAGATGAAAAACTGTTTTTT. It yields the protein CASRGDEKLFF. The V and J genes are TRBV6-5 and TRBJ1-4; no clear D. Per the germline V gene, CDR1 is MNHEY and CDR2 is SVGAGI. V was clipped by 6 bases and J by 6 bases, with 5 bases between them. CDR3 length: 11 residues.

The CDR3 protein is CASSLDERGETQYF. In DNA form, the CDR3 reads TGTGCCAGCAGCTTGGACGAGAGGGGGGAGACCCAGTACTTC. The V and J genes are TRBV7-9 and TRBJ2-5; maybe TRBD1 (6 bases). This CDR3 is built from 14 residues. Trimming removed 3 bases at V and 5 bases at J, with 13 bases between. CDR1 and CDR2 (germline): SEHNR, FQNEAQ (reference sequence).

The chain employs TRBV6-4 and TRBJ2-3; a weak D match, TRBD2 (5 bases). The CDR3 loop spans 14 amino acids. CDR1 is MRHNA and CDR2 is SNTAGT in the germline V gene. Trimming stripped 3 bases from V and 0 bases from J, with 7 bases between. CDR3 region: CASSERASTDTQYF. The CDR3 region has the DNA TGTGCCAGCAGTGAGCGGGCTAGCACAGATACGCAGTATTTT.

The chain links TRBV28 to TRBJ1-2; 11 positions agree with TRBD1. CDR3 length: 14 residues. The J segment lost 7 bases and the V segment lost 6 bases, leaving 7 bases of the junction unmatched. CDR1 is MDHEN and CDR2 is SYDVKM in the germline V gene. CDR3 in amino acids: CASSSGQGAGGYTF. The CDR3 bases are TGTGCCAGCAGCTCCGGACAGGGGGCGGGTGGCTACACCTTC.

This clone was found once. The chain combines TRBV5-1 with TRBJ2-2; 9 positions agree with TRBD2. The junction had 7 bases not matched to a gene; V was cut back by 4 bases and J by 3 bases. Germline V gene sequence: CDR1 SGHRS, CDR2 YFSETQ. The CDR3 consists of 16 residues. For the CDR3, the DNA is TGCGCCAGCAGCCGGATAGCGGGAGCGGACACCGGGGAGCTGTTTTTT. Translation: CASSRIAGADTGELFF.

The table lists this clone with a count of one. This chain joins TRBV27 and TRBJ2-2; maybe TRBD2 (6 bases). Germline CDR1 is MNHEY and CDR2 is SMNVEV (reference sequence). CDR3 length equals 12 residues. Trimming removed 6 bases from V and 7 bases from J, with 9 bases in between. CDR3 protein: CASRRGVGELFF. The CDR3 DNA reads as TGTGCCAGCAGGCGGGGAGTCGGGGAGCTGTTTTTT.

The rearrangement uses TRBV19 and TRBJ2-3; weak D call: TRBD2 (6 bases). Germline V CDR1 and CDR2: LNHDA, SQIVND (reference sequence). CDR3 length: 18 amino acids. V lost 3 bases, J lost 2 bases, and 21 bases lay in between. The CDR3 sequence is CASSIYSGGSGPTDTQYF. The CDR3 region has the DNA TGTGCCAGTAGTATTTACTCCGGAGGGTCAGGGCCCACAGATACGCAGTATTTT.

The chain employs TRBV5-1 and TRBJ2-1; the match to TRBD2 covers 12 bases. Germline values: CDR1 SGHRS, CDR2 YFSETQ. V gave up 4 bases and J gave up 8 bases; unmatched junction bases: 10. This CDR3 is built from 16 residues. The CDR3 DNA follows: TGCGCCAGCAGCCTGGCCGGGGGACTAGCGGGCGATGAGCAGTTCTTC. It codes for CASSLAGGLAGDEQFF.

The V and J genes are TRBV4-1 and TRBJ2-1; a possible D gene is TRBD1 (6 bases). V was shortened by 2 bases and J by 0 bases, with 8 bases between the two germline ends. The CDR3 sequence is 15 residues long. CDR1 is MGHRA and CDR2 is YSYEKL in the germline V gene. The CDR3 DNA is TGCGCCAGCAGCCAAATGGACAGCTCCTACAATGAGCAGTTCTTC. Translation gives CASSQMDSSYNEQFF.

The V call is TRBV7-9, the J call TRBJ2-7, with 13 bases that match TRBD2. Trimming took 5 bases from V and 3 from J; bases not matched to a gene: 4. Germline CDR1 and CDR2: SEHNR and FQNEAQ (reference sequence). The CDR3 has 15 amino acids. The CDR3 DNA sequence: TGTGCCAGCAGCACTTGGACTAGCGGGGGCTACGAGCAGTACTTC. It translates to CASSTWTSGGYEQYF. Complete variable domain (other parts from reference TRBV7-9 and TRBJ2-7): DTGVSQNPRHKITKRGQNVTFRCDPISEHNRLYWYRQTLGQGPEFLTYFQNEAQLEKSRLLSDRFSAERPKGSFSTLEIQRTEQGDSAMYLCASSTWTSGGYEQYFGPGTRLTVT.

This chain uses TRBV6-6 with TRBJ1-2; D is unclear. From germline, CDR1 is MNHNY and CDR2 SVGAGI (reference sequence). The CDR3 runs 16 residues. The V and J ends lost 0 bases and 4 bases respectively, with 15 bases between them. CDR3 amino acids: CASSYSGQANSYGYTF. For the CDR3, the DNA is TGTGCCAGCAGTTACTCCGGCCAGGCAAACAGCTATGGCTACACCTTC.

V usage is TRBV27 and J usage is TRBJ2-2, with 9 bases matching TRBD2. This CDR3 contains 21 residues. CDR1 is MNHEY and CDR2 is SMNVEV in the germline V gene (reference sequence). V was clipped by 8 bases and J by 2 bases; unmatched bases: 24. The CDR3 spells CASGLLGGVAGVLANTGELFF. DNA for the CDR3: TGTGCCAGCGGCCTCCTGGGGGGGGTAGCGGGAGTGTTAGCTAACACCGGGGAGCTGTTTTTT.

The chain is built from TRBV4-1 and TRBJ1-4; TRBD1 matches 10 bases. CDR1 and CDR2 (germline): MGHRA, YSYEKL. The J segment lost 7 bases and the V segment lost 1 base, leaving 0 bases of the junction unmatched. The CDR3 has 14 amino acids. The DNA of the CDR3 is TGCGCCAGCAGCCAAGGGACAGGGGGTGAAAAACTGTTTTTT. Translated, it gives CASSQGTGGEKLFF.

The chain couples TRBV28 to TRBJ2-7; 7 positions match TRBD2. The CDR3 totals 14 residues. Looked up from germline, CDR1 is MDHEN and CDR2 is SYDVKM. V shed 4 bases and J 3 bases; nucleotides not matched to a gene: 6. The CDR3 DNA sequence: TGTGCCAGCAGTTCCGGGGGGATCGGCTACGAGCAGTACTTC. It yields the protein CASSSGGIGYEQYF.

The CDR3 nucleotides are TGTGCCAGCAGCTCGGGGGGGGGAAACACCATATATTTT. Encoded protein: CASSSGGGNTIYF. The chain combines TRBV7-9 with TRBJ1-3, with a weak D call TRBD1 (5 bases). Trimming took 4 bases from V and 4 from J, leaving 8 bases between them. The CDR3 has 13 residues. The germline V gene encodes CDR1 SEHNR and CDR2 FQNEAQ (reference sequence).

The CDR3 sequence is CASSLSNQPQHF. The CDR3 region has the DNA TGTGCCAGCAGTCTCTCTAATCAGCCCCAGCATTTT. This chain joins TRBV13 and TRBJ1-5; D gene ambiguous. The germline CDR1 and CDR2 sequences are PRHDT and FYEKMQ (reference sequence). This CDR3 comprises 12 residues. Trimming pared 6 bases from V and 4 bases from J, leaving 7 bases between.

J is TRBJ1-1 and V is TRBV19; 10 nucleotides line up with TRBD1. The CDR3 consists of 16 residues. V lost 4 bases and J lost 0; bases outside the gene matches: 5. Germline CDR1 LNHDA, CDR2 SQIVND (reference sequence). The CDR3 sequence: CASSKWGTGVNTEAFF. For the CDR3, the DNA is TGTGCCAGTAGTAAGTGGGGGACAGGGGTGAACACTGAAGCTTTCTTT.